The 4 T cell receptor beta chains in this list originate from one sample, sequenced in a study of blood T cells in healthy people across ages. Through a sample-barcoded 5' primer and a J-beta primer mix, a second PCR was run for about 6 to 11 cycles. MiXCR, run by TCRdb on the 5' RACE reads, gives a single entry per CDR3 protein. Found here are roughly 2 million distinct CDR3 sequences, 49% of them singletons; the top ten hold around 2.1%. The specimen sequenced was blood. These receptors originate from a woman between 35 and 50 years old in good health.

The chain is built from TRBV27 and TRBJ2-1; D is undetermined. Trimming pared 3 bases from V and 0 bases from J, leaving 15 bases between. Germline V gives CDR1 MNHEY, CDR2 SMNVEV (reference sequence). This CDR3 has 17 residues. The CDR3 protein is CASSFRPQRSSYNEQFF. The CDR3 bases are TGTGCCAGCAGTTTCCGCCCGCAGAGGAGCTCCTACAATGAGCAGTTCTTC.

In this sample, this clonotype turned up once. An end of the junction does not agree with germline; a read error may underlie this. V gene TRBV14 combines with J gene TRBJ1-5, with 9 nucleotides matching TRBD1. The germline gives CDR1 SGHDN, CDR2 FVKESK. This CDR3 spans 17 amino acids. This CDR3 is CASSHPSGTGHNQPQHF. Written as DNA, the CDR3 is TGCGCCAGCAGCCATCCTAGCGGGACAGGGCACAATCAGCCCCAGCATTTT.

V is TRBV4-2 and J is TRBJ1-6, with D unresolved. The CDR3 length is 14 residues. Per germline, CDR1 LGHNA and CDR2 YNFKEQ. V lost 1 base, J lost 7 bases, and 8 bases lay in between. CDR3 sequence (DNA): TGTGCCAGCAGCCAAGCGGATGGGAATTCACCCCTCCACTTT. Its protein is CASSQADGNSPLHF.

V usage is TRBV7-3 and J usage is TRBJ2-1, with a possible D match to TRBD2 (6 bases). The CDR3 length is 15 residues. Germline V gene sequence: CDR1 SGHTA, CDR2 FQGTGA. The V end was cut by 5 bases, the J end by 4 bases, with 15 bases between. CDR3 DNA sequence: TGTGCCAGCAGCAATATCGGGGGTGGGTACAATGAGCAGTTCTTC. This gives the protein CASSNIGGGYNEQFF.